The subject of this entry is one T cell receptor beta chain. Method: immunoSEQ multiplex PCR; TCRdb's copy keeps in-frame clones and lacks some. Of over 90,000 clones in the sample, about 84% are singletons; the top ten hold 2.5% to 3.5%. This entry is derived from a study of glioma-infiltrating T cells after dendritic cell vaccination. J gave up 3 bases and V 8 bases, and 12 bases lay outside the gene matches. This CDR3 region has 15 residues. In germline, CDR1 is ENHRY, CDR2 SYGVKD. This TCR derives from a human donor with glioblastoma. The specimen was blood, collected before dendritic cell vaccination. The chain has TRBV10-3 and TRBJ1-2, with 7 bases aligning to TRBD1. Written as DNA, the CDR3 is TGTGCCATCTCCGGGACAGCCAACTTTGACTATGGCTACACCTTC. It yields the protein CAISGTANFDYGYTF.